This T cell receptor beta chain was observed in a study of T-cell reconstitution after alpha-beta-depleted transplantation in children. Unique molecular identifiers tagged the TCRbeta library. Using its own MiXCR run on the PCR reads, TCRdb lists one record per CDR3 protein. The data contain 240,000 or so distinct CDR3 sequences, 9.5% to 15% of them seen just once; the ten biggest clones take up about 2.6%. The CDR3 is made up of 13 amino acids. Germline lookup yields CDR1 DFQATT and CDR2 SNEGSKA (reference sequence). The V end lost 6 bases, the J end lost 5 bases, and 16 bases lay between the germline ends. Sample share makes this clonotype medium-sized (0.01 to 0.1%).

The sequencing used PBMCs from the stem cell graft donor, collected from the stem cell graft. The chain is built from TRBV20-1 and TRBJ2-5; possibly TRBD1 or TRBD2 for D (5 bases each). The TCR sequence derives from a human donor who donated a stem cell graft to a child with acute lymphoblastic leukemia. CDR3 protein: CSARVGEWETQYF. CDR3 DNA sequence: TGCAGTGCCAGGGTGGGGGAGTGGGAGACCCAGTACTTC.